This TCR beta chain was recorded in a study of T cell repertoires in cytomegalovirus infection. Study background: Both CMV infection and a matching HLA type were indicated by public TCR beta signatures.

General observations from the study: Predominance within the ex vivo response was attributable to HLA-C-restricted CMV-specific TCR beta clonotypes. Of the TCR beta families, the public ones yielded a cumulative frequency that identified carriers of CMV plus the relevant HLA.

CDR1 is SGHRS, CDR2 YFSETQ, per germline. The J segment lost 2 bases and the V segment lost 4 bases, leaving 8 bases of the junction unmatched. This CDR3 comprises 16 residues. TCRdb reprocessed the reads with MiXCR, giving one entry per CDR3 protein. The repertoire holds about 130,000 distinct CDR3 sequences, 7% to 10% seen once, with around 10% in the top ten. As regards this clonotype: Its matching antigen is unknown.

The TCR sequence derives from a human donor in good health (CMV status not recorded). Some clones in this sample may be carry-over from other donors' samples. The chain links TRBV5-1 to TRBJ2-1; 8 nucleotides match TRBD1. Input material: PBMCs. The CDR3 protein is CASSPWTGIPYNEQFF. In DNA, the CDR3 is TGCGCCAGCAGCCCCTGGACAGGGATCCCCTACAATGAGCAGTTCTTC. Full variable domain (outside the CDR3, taken from reference TRBV5-1 and TRBJ2-1): KAGVTQTPRYLIKTRGQQVTLSCSPISGHRSVSWYQQTPGQGLQFLFEYFSETQRNKGNFPGRFSGRQFSNSRSEMNVSTLELGDSALYLCASSPWTGIPYNEQFFGPGTRLTVL.